This entry is about one TCR beta chain. This sample was included in a study of healthy donors' naive CD4 and CD8 T cells. TCR libraries were built from about 0.55 ug of total RNA by linear amplification. TCRdb itself ran the reads through MiXCR, one entry per CDR3 protein. The data show 200,000 or so distinct CDR3 sequences, under 85% seen once. Between the trimmed V and J ends, which lost 3 bases and 4 bases, there was a span of 10 bases. Per the germline V gene, CDR1 is MNHEY and CDR2 is SVGAGI. The CDR3 extends over 14 amino acids. The clonotype comes from a pool of human donors in good health; the sample pools cells from several healthy donors. Sequences were obtained from naive CD4+ and CD8+ T cells sorted from blood, pooled from several donors. The chain has TRBV6-5 and TRBJ1-5; D perhaps matches TRBD1 (5 bases). CDR3 nucleotide sequence: TGTGCCAGCAGTTATTTCGCAGGGAATCAGCCCCAGCATTTT. It translates to CASSYFAGNQPQHF.